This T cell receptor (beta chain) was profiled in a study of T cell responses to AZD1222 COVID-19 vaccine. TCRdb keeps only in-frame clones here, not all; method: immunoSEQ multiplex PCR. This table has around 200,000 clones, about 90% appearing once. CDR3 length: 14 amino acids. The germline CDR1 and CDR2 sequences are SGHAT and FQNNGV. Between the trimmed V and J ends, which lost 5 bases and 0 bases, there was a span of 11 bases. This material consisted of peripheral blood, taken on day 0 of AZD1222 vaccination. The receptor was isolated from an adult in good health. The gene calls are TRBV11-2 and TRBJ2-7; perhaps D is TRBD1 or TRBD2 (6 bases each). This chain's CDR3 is CASSREGGSYEQYF. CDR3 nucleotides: TGTGCCAGCAGCCGAGAGGGGGGCTCCTACGAGCAGTACTTC.